The rows below give T cell receptor beta chains drawn from one sample of a study of molecular identifiers for immune sequencing clone quantification. TCRdb redid the calling of the PCR reads with MiXCR, one entry per CDR3 protein. Among approximately 97,000 distinct CDR3 sequences listed, 30% to 45% were seen once. The sequenced sample was naive CD8+ T cells from blood, with Jurkat cell RNA spiked in. Receptors were obtained from a human donor in good health. Some libraries in this study had Jurkat cell RNA spiked in. Each CDR3 is given with its conserved first and last residue. The order of the fields is clone size, D gene, J gene, V gene, CDR3 DNA, CDR3 protein. A D gene is named only where the DNA matches it firmly. Not every row has a clone size; where given, it reads once, few, many or a size class.

>NA|NA|TRBJ1-1|TRBV6-6
TGTGCCAGCGGGGTTTTAAGCACTGAAGCTTCCTTT
CASGVLSTEASF
>many|NA|TRBJ1-6|TRBV12-3/TRBV12-4
TGTGCCAGCATCCTCGGCCGGGGGTATAATTCACCCCTCCACTTT
CASILGRGYNSPLHF
>many|NA|TRBJ2-4|TRBV6-1
TGTGCCAGCAGATGGGTAAAAAACATTCAGTACTTC
CASRWVKNIQYF
>few|NA|TRBJ2-2|TRBV11-3
TGTGCCAGCAGCTTTAGGGGGGCCCGGGAGCTGTTTTTT
CASSFRGARELFF
>many|NA|TRBJ2-2|TRBV5-1
TGCGCCAGCAGCTTGGACGGGGTGTCCGGGGAGCTGTTTTTT
CASSLDGVSGELFF
>few|NA|TRBJ1-1|TRBV20-1
TGCAGTGCTAGACGGCTTCCCATGAACACTGAAGCTTTCTTT
CSARRLPMNTEAFF
>NA|NA|TRBJ2-3|TRBV24-1
TGTGCCACCAGTGGGTTCGGCAGGGGTGGAGATACGCAGTATTTT
CATSGFGRGGDTQYF
>NA|TRBD2|TRBJ2-3|TRBV27
TGTGCCAGCAGTTTCTCTAGCGGACTCACAGATACGCAGTATTTT
CASSFSSGLTDTQYF
>many|NA|TRBJ2-7|TRBV12-3/TRBV12-4
TGTGCCAGCAGTCCCGGCAGGTCCTACGAGCAGTACTTC
CASSPGRSYEQYF
>many|TRBD2|TRBJ2-1|TRBV28
TGTGCCAGCAGTTTACCGCCGGGGCAGATAAAGCGGGAGTACGCGTTCTTC
CASSLPPGQIKREYAFF
>few|NA|TRBJ1-5|TRBV7-8
TGTGCCAGCAGCTTACCAGGGCCCTCTCAGCCCCAGCATTTT
CASSLPGPSQPQHF
>NA|NA|TRBJ2-3|TRBV7-2
TGTGCCAGCAGCTCTACAGGGTCTATAGATACGCAGTATTTT
CASSSTGSIDTQYF
>NA|NA|TRBJ2-1|TRBV4-2
TGTGCCAGCAGCCCGCTGGGGCTCCTTACGCAGGACAATGAGCAGTTCTTC
CASSPLGLLTQDNEQFF
>NA|NA|TRBJ1-5|TRBV4-1
TGCGCCAGCAGCGGACAGACCAATCAGCCCCAGCATTTT
CASSGQTNQPQHF
>NA|TRBD1|TRBJ1-3|TRBV7-2
TGTGCCAGCAGCCGACAGGGACGCCCCTCTGGAAACACCATATATTTT
CASSRQGRPSGNTIYF
>NA|NA|TRBJ2-7|TRBV7-9
TGTGCCAGCAGCAAGCAGGGATCCTACGAGCAGTACTTC
CASSKQGSYEQYF
>few|NA|TRBJ2-3|TRBV13
TGTGCCAGCAGCGTAGAAAGGGCAGATACGCAGTATTTT
CASSVERADTQYF
>few|TRBD1|TRBJ2-1|TRBV6-1
TGTGCCAGCGGGGGACAGGACAATGAGCAGTTGTTC
CASGGQDNEQLF
>NA|NA|TRBJ2-7|TRBV20-1
TGCAGTGCTCGACTTAATCAGTGGACGAACGAGCAGTACTTC
CSARLNQWTNEQYF
>NA|NA|TRBJ2-7|TRBV14
TGTGCCAGCAGCCAAGTATCGGAAGCGGTGCAGTACTTC
CASSQVSEAVQYF
>many|NA|TRBJ2-7|TRBV28
TGTGCCAGCAAAATTATCGGACAGAGCTCCTACGAGCAGTACTTC
CASKIIGQSSYEQYF
>NA|NA|TRBJ1-5|TRBV5-5
TGTGCCAGCAGCTTAGACAGTTCCAATCAGCCCCAGCATTTT
CASSLDSSNQPQHF
>NA|TRBD2|TRBJ2-1|TRBV25-1
TGTGCCAGCAGTGAACGAGCGGGAGGGCCCTACAATGAGCAGTTCTTC
CASSERAGGPYNEQFF
>NA|NA|TRBJ2-1|TRBV4-1
TGCGCCTGCAGCCCCAGAGTTAGCTCCTACAATGAGCAGTTCTTC
CACSPRVSSYNEQFF
>few|TRBD1|TRBJ1-5|TRBV20-1
TGCAGTGGCCAGCGGGACAGGGGAAAACTGCATAGCAATCAGCCCCAGCATTTT
CSGQRDRGKLHSNQPQHF
>NA|TRBD1|TRBJ2-7|TRBV4-1
TGCGCCAGCAGCCATTCCGGGACAGGGGTGGGGTACGAGCAGTACTTC
CASSHSGTGVGYEQYF
>many|NA|TRBJ2-6|TRBV29-1
TGCAGCGTTGCCAGCCCTTTTGGGGCCAACGTCCTGACTTTC
CSVASPFGANVLTF
>few|NA|TRBJ2-7|TRBV10-3
TGTGCCATCAGTGCCGGGCAGGGTGGCTACGAGCAGTACTTC
CAISAGQGGYEQYF
>once|TRBD1|TRBJ2-1|TRBV7-3
TGTGCCAGCAGCTTAGTGGGACAGGGTAGGGAAGAGCAGTTCTTC
CASSLVGQGREEQFF
>few|TRBD1|TRBJ2-3|TRBV11-2
TGTGCCAGCAGCCGCGGACAGGGTGGGGGCACAGATACGCAGTATTTT
CASSRGQGGGTDTQYF
>few|TRBD2|TRBJ2-7|TRBV28
TGTGCCAGCAGTTTCGGGCTAGCGGGATCCAAAGAGTACGAGCAGTACTTC
CASSFGLAGSKEYEQYF
>NA|TRBD1|TRBJ2-7|TRBV19
TGTGCCAGTAGTATAGGTCGGCACAGGGGGTACAACGAGCAGTACTTC
CASSIGRHRGYNEQYF
>many|TRBD2|TRBJ2-3|TRBV7-9
TGTGCTAAAGGACTAGGCACAGATACGCAGTATTTT
CAKGLGTDTQYF
>few|NA|TRBJ2-5|TRBV6-2/TRBV6-3
TGTGCCAGCAGTTGGATGACAGGCCAAGAGACCCAGTACTTC
CASSWMTGQETQYF
>NA|NA|TRBJ1-1|TRBV19
TGTGCCAGTAGTATAGTGAGATTTGACAGACCAATGAACACTGAAGCTTTCTTT
CASSIVRFDRPMNTEAFF
>NA|TRBD2|TRBJ2-3|TRBV7-3
TGTGCCAGCAGCTCTGGACTAGCGTTCGATACGCAGTATTTT
CASSSGLAFDTQYF
>NA|NA|TRBJ2-2|TRBV21-1
TGTGCCAGCAGCACTTGCGGGAGAGGGGCCGGGGAGCTGTTTTTT
CASSTCGRGAGELFF
>NA|NA|TRBJ1-2|TRBV28
TGTGCCTGCAGTTTTCTTCAGTCCACAGGGCATAGGTATGGCTACACCTTC
CACSFLQSTGHRYGYTF
>many|TRBD2|TRBJ2-1|TRBV5-8
TGTGCCAGCAGCTTATTTAGGAGCGGGAGTAAACCTGAGCAGTTCTTC
CASSLFRSGSKPEQFF
>NA|NA|TRBJ1-2|TRBV6-5
TGTGCCAGCAATCCCGTGACCGAGACAGCTAACTATGGCTACACCTTC
CASNPVTETANYGYTF
>NA|NA|TRBJ2-2|TRBV7-6
TGTGCCGGCTTGGCTCTCGGGGAGCTGTTTTTT
CAGLALGELFF
>many|TRBD2|TRBJ2-5|TRBV28
TGTGCCAGCAGTTTGACTAGCGGCCAAGAGACCCAGTACTTC
CASSLTSGQETQYF
>many|TRBD2|TRBJ2-1|TRBV7-7
TGTGCCAGCAGCCTACTAGCGGGACGCCACAATGAGCAGTTCTTC
CASSLLAGRHNEQFF
>NA|NA|TRBJ2-7|TRBV27
TGTGCCAGCAGTCCGGGAGCCAGCTCCTACGAGCAGTACTTC
CASSPGASSYEQYF
>few|NA|TRBJ2-3|TRBV19
TGTGCCAGTAGTATGGGTGTGTACACAGATACGCAGTATTTT
CASSMGVYTDTQYF
>few|NA|TRBJ2-6|TRBV10-3
TGTGCCAGTCGGGACGGCTCTGGGGCCAACGTCCTGACTTTC
CASRDGSGANVLTF
>NA|NA|TRBJ2-6|TRBV7-2
TGTGCCAGCAGCTTGAGAGGCGGGGTATACTCTGGGGCCAACGTCCTGACTTTC
CASSLRGGVYSGANVLTF
>NA|TRBD1|TRBJ2-2|TRBV7-3
TGTGCCAGCAGGGGACAGGGGACCGGGGAGCTGTTATTT
CASRGQGTGELLF
>NA|TRBD1|TRBJ2-1|TRBV6-5
TGTGCCAGCAGAATGACAGGGGAAGATGAGCAGTTCTTC
CASRMTGEDEQFF
>few|NA|TRBJ2-3|TRBV27
TGTGCCAGCAGTGCCCACTTCACAGATACGCAGTATTTT
CASSAHFTDTQYF
>NA|NA|TRBJ2-7|TRBV6-2/TRBV6-3
TGTGCCAGCAGCATCAGGATCGAGAACGAGCAGTACTTC
CASSIRIENEQYF
>few|NA|TRBJ2-5|TRBV28
TGTGCCAGCAGTACTCGACAGGTACAAGAGACCCAGTACTTC
CASSTRQVQETQYF
>few|NA|TRBJ2-2|TRBV4-3
TGCGCCAGCAGCCAAGTACGGAACGGGGAGCTGTTTTTT
CASSQVRNGELFF
>once|NA|TRBJ2-7|TRBV2
TGTGCCAGCAGTGTGCGCCGAACCTACGAGCAGTACTTC
CASSVRRTYEQYF
>few|TRBD1|TRBJ2-7|TRBV13
TGTGCCAGCAGCTCCCTCTTCAGGGGGAAGGGCGAGCAGTACTTC
CASSSLFRGKGEQYF
>NA|NA|TRBJ2-7|TRBV7-2
TGTGCCAGCAGCTCCGACAGGGAGGCTCCTTACGAGCAGTACTTC
CASSSDREAPYEQYF
>many|NA|TRBJ2-3|TRBV12-3/TRBV12-4
TGTGCCAGCAGTTTAGCGGGCACAGATACGCAGTATTTT
CASSLAGTDTQYF